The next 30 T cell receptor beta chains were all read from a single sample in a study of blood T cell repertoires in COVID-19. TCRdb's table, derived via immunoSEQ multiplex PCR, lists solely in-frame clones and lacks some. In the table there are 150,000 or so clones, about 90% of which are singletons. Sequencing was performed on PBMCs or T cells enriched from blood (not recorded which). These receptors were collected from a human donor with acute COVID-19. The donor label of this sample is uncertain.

In DNA, the CDR3 is TGTGCCAGCAGATGGGCAGGGGCCCTCTACGAGCAGTACTTC. Its translation: CASRWAGALYEQYF. V is TRBV27 and J is TRBJ2-7; D possibly corresponds to TRBD1 (6 bases). This CDR3 has 14 residues. Germline assignment: CDR1 MNHEY and CDR2 SMNVEV (reference sequence). Trimming cost V 6 bases and J 3 bases, with 15 bases left between them.

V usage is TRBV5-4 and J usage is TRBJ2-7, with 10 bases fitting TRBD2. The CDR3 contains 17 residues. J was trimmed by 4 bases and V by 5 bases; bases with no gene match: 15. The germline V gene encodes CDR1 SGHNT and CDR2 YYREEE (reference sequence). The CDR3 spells CASRGSGGAEKEYEQYF. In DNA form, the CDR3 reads TGTGCCAGCAGAGGCAGCGGGGGGGCAGAAAAGGAATACGAGCAGTACTTC.

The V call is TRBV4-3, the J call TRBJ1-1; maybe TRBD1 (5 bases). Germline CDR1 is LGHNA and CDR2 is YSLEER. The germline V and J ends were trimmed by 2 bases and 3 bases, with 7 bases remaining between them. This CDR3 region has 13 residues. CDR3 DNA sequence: TGCGCCAGCAGCCAACAGGGCTACACTGAAGCTTTCTTT. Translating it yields CASSQQGYTEAFF.

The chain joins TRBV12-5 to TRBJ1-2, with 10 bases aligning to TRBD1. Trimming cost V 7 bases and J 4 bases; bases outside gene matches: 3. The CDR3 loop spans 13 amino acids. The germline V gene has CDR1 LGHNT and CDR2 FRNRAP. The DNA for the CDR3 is TGTGCTAGTGACTGGACAGGGGGCTATGGCTACACCTTC. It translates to CASDWTGGYGYTF.

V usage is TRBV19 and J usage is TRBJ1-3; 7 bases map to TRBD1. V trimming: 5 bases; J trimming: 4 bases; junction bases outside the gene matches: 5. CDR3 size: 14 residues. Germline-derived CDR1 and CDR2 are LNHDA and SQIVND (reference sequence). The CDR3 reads CASSGWTGGNTIYF. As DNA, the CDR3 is TGTGCCAGTAGTGGATGGACAGGAGGAAACACCATATATTTT.

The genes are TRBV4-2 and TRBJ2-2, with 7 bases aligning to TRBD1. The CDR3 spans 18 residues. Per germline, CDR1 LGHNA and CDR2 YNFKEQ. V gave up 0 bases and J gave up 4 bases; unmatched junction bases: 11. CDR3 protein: CASSQDPRDSTLTGELFF. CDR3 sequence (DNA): TGTGCCAGCAGCCAAGATCCCCGGGACAGCACCCTCACCGGGGAGCTGTTTTTT.

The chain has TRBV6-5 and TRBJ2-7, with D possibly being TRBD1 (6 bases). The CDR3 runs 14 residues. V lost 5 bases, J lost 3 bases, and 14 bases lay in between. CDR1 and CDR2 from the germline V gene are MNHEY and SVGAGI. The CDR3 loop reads CASSPGTGHYEQYF. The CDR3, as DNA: TGTGCCAGCAGTCCCGGGACGGGACACTACGAGCAGTACTTC.

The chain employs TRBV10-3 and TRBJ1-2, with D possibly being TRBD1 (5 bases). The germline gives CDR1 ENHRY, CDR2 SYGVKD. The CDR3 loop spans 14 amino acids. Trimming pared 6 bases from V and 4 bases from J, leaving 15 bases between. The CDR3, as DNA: TGTGCCATCAGGGGGGGACGGCTGGGCTATGGCTACACCTTC. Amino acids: CAIRGGRLGYGYTF.

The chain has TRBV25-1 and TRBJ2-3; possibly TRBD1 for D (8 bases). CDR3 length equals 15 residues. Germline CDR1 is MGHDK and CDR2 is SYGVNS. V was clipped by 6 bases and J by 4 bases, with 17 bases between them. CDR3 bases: TGTGCCAGCAGCATGACAGGGGAGGGCCCAGATACGCAGTATTTT. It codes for CASSMTGEGPDTQYF.

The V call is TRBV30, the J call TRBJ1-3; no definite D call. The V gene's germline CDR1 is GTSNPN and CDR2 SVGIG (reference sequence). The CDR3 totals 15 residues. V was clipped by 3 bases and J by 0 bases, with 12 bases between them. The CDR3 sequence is CAWRKTERSGNTIYF. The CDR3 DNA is TGTGCCTGGAGAAAGACCGAGCGCTCTGGAAACACCATATATTTT. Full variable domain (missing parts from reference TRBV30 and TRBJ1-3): SQTIHQWPATLVQPVGSPLSLECTVEGTSNPNLYWYRQAAGRGLQLLFYSVGIGQISSEVPQNLSASRPQDRQFILSSKKLLLSDSGFYLCAWRKTERSGNTIYFGEGSWLTVV.

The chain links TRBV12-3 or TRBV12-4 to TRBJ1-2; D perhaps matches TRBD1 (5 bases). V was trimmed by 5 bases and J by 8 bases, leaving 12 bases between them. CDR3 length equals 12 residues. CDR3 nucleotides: TGTGCCAGCAGTCCGACAGAGGACGGCTACACCTTC. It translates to CASSPTEDGYTF.

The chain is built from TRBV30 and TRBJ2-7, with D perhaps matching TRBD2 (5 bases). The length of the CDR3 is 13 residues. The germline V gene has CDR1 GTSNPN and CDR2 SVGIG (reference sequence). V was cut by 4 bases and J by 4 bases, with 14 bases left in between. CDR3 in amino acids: CAWKGGREYEQYF. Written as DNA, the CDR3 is TGTGCCTGGAAAGGAGGCCGAGAGTACGAGCAGTACTTC.

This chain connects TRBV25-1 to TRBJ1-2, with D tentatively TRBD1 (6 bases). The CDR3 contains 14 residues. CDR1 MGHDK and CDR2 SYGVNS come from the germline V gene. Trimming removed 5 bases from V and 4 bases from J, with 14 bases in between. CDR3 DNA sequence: TGTGCCAGCAGTCCGCTTGGACAGAGCTATGGCTACACCTTC. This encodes CASSPLGQSYGYTF.

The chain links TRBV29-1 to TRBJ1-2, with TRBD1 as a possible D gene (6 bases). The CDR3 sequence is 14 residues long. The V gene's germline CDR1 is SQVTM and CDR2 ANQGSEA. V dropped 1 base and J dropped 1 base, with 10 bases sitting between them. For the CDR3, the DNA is TGCAGCGTTGAAGGCACAGGGTATAACTATGGCTACACCTTC. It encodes CSVEGTGYNYGYTF.

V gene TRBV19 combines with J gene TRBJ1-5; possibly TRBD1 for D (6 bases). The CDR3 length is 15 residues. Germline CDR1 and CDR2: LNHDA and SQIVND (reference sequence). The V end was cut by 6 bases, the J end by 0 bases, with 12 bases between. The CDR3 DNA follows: TGTGCCAGTAGCTTCACAGGGTATAGCAATCAGCCCCAGCATTTT. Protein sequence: CASSFTGYSNQPQHF.

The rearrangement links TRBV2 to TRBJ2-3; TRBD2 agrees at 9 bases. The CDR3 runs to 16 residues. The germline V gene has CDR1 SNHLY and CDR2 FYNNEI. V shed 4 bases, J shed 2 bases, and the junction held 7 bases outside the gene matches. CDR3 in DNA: TGTGCCAGCAGTGTTTCGCGGGGGGGTCACACAGATACGCAGTATTTT. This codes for CASSVSRGGHTDTQYF.

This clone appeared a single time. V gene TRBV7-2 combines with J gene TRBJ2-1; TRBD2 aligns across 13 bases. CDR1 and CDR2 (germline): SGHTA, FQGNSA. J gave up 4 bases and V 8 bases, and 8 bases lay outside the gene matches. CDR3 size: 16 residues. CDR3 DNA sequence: TGTGCCAGCGTAGCCGGGACTAGCGGGGTATACAATGAGCAGTTCTTC. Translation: CASVAGTSGVYNEQFF.

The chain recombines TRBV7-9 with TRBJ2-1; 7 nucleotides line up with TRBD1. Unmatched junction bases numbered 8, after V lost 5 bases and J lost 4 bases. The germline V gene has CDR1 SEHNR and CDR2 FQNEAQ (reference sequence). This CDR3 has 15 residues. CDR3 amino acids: CASSQTGTVYNEQFF. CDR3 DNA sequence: TGTGCCAGCAGCCAAACCGGGACAGTTTACAATGAGCAGTTCTTC.

As DNA, the CDR3 is TGTGCCAGCAGCTCAGGGGGCATGGGAATTAGCAATCAGCCCCAGCATTTT. This encodes CASSSGGMGISNQPQHF. The rearrangement uses TRBV27 and TRBJ1-5; 8 positions agree with TRBD1. CDR3 length: 17 residues. The germline V gene has CDR1 MNHEY and CDR2 SMNVEV (reference sequence). J was trimmed by 0 bases and V by 6 bases; bases with no gene match: 10.

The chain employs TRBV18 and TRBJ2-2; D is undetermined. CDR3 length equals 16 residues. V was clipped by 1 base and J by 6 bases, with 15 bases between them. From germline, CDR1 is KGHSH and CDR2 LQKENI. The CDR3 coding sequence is TGTGCCAGCTCACCACGCGGCCTTCTCGAAGCCGGGGAGCTGTTTTTT. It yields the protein CASSPRGLLEAGELFF.

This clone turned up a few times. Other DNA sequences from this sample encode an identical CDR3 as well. DNA for the CDR3: TGTGCCAGCAGCATCAGAGGCGATCAGCCCCAGCATTTT. Protein: CASSIRGDQPQHF. The rearrangement links TRBV7-2 to TRBJ1-5, with unresolved D. CDR1 is SGHTA, CDR2 FQGNSA, per germline. The CDR3 runs 13 residues. V shed 5 bases and J shed 5 bases, with 10 bases lying between them. Variable domain in full (rest from reference TRBV7-2 and TRBJ1-5): GAGVSQSPSNKVTEKGKDVELRCDPISGHTALYWYRQSLGQGLEFLIYFQGNSAPDKSGLPSDRFSAERTGGSVSTLTIQRTQQEDSAVYLCASSIRGDQPQHFGDGTRLSIL.

The CDR3 region has the DNA TGTGCCAGCAGCTCAAACTCAGGGGACGAGCAGTACTTC. Translated: CASSSNSGDEQYF. The chain employs TRBV11-3 and TRBJ2-7, with a tentative D call TRBD1 (6 bases). Between the trimmed V and J ends, which lost 4 bases and 5 bases, there was a span of 12 bases. Germline V gene data show CDR1 as SGHNT and CDR2 as YENEEA. This CDR3 is built from 13 residues.

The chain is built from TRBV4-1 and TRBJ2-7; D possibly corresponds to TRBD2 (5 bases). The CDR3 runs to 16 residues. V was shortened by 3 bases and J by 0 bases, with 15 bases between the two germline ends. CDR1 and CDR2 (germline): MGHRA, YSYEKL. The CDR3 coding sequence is TGCGCCAGCAGCCAGAGTCAAAACGGGATCTCCTACGAGCAGTACTTC. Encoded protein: CASSQSQNGISYEQYF.

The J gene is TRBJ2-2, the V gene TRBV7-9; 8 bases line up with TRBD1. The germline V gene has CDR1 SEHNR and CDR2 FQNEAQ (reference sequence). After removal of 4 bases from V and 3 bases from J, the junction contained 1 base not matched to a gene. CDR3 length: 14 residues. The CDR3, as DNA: TGTGCCAGCAGCTCGGACAGGGACACCGGGGAGCTGTTTTTT. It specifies CASSSDRDTGELFF. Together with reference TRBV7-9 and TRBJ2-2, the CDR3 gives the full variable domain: DTGVSQNPRHKITKRGQNVTFRCDPISEHNRLYWYRQTLGQGPEFLTYFQNEAQLEKSRLLSDRFSAERPKGSFSTLEIQRTEQGDSAMYLCASSSDRDTGELFFGEGSRLTVL.

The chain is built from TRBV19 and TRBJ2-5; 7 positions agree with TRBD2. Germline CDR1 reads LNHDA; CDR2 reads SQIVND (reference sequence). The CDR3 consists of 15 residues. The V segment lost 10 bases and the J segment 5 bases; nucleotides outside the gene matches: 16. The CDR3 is CATNPGGGQAETQYF. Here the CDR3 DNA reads TGTGCCACCAACCCGGGGGGTGGGCAGGCGGAGACCCAGTACTTC.

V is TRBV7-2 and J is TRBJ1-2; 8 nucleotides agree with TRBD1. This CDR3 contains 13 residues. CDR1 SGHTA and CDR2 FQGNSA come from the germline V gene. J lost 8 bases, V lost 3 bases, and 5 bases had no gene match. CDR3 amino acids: CASSFQGAEGYTF. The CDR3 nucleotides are TGTGCCAGCAGCTTTCAGGGGGCTGAGGGCTACACCTTC.

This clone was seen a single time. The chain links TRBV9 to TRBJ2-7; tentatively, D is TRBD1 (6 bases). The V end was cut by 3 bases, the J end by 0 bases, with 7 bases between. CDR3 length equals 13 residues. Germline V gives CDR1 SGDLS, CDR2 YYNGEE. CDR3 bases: TGTGCCAGCAGCGGAGGGGGCTCCTACGAGCAGTACTTC. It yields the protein CASSGGGSYEQYF. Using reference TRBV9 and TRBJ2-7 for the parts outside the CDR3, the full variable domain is DSGVTQTPKHLITATGQRVTLRCSPRSGDLSVYWYQQSLDQGLQFLIQYYNGEERAKGNILERFSAQQFPDLHSELNLSSLELGDSALYFCASSGGGSYEQYFGPGTRLTVT.

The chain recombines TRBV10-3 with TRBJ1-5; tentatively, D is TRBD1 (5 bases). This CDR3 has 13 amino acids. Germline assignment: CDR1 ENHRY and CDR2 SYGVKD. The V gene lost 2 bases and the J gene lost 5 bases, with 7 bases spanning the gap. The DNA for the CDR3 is TGTGCCATCAGTGAGACGGGGGATCAGCCCCAGCATTTT. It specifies CAISETGDQPQHF.

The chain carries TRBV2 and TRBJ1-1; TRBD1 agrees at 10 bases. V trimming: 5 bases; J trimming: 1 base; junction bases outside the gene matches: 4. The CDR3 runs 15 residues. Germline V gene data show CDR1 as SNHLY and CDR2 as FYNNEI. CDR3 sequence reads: CASSPRTGGNTEAFF. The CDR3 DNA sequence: TGTGCCAGCAGTCCGCGGACAGGGGGGAACACTGAAGCTTTCTTT.

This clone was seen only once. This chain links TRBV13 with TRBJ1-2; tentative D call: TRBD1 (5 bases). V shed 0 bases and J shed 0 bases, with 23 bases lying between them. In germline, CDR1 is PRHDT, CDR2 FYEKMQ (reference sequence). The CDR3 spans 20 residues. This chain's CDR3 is CASSLGRYGRVGSSNYGYTF. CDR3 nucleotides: TGTGCCAGCAGCTTAGGCCGATACGGCAGGGTGGGTTCATCTAACTATGGCTACACCTTC.